This is a list of T cell receptor beta chains from one sample in a study of T cell repertoires in cytomegalovirus infection. One entry per CDR3 protein, called by TCRdb with MiXCR from the reads. The table lists 310,000 or so distinct CDR3 sequences, about 25% of them singletons. Material for sequencing was PBMCs. The receptors originated from a human donor in good health (CMV status not recorded). Some clones in this sample may be carry-over from other donors' samples. CDR3s include the opening cysteine and the closing phenylalanine or tryptophan. Each record gives: V gene, J gene, D gene, clone size, CDR3 protein, CDR3 DNA. The D gene is left open where the match is weak. The size field is filled for only some rows; it gives once, few, many or a size class.

TRBV20-1	TRBJ2-1	NA	NA	CSARDLARTNNVQFF	TGCAGTGCTAGAGACCTTGCGCGGACCAACAATGTGCAGTTCTTC
TRBV29-1	TRBJ2-7	TRBD1	NA	CSGSGTGGSSYEQYF	TGCAGCGGCTCCGGGACAGGGGGCTCCTCCTACGAGCAGTACTTC
TRBV2	TRBJ1-2	TRBD1	NA	CASEGGPYGYTF	TGTGCCAGCGAAGGGGGCCCCTATGGCTACACCTTC
TRBV6-8	TRBJ1-2	NA	NA	CASSYSGTSVTF	TGTGCCAGCAGTTACTCGGGGACCTCGGTCACCTTC
TRBV4-3	TRBJ2-1	NA	NA	CASSQTSYNEQFF	TGCGCCAGCAGCCAAACTAGCTACAATGAGCAGTTCTTC
TRBV29-1	TRBJ1-1	NA	few	CSVVQVPRRTEAFF	TGCAGCGTTGTACAGGTGCCTCGACGCACTGAAGCTTTCTTT
TRBV20-1	TRBJ1-3	NA	once	CSASSPGNTIYF	TGCAGTGCCTCAAGTCCTGGAAACACCATATATTTT
TRBV28	TRBJ2-3	TRBD2	NA	CASSSPPSGGTDTQYF	TGTGCCAGCAGTTCCCCACCTAGCGGGGGCACAGATACGCAGTATTTT
TRBV28	TRBJ2-3	NA	NA	CASERGGRTEYTQYF	TGTGCCAGCGAGAGAGGGGGGCGCACGGAGTATACGCAGTATTTT
TRBV19	TRBJ1-1	TRBD1	few	CASSIGQGGTEAFF	TGTGCCAGTAGTATAGGACAGGGGGGCACTGAAGCTTTCTTT
TRBV12-3/TRBV12-4	TRBJ2-3	NA	NA	CASGNTQYF	TGTGCCAGCGGAAATACGCAGTATTTT
TRBV4-3	TRBJ2-1	TRBD2	NA	CASSQPQGFGTSGHNEQFF	TGCGCCAGCAGCCAACCACAGGGGTTCGGGACTAGCGGACACAATGAGCAGTTCTTC
TRBV12-3/TRBV12-4	TRBJ1-5	NA	many	CASSLTPGGNQPQHF	TGTGCCAGCAGTTTAACTCCAGGGGGCAATCAGCCCCAGCATTTT
TRBV12-3/TRBV12-4	TRBJ2-7	NA	few	CAAGTYYEQYF	TGTGCCGCGGGCACTTACTACGAGCAGTACTTC
TRBV7-2	TRBJ1-4	NA	many	CASSPRLTGEKLFF	TGTGCCAGCAGCCCGCGGTTAACGGGGGAAAAACTGTTTTTT